The 9 T cell receptor beta chains in this list originate from one sample, sequenced in a study of CD8 T cells in Susac syndrome. The authors reverse transcribed roughly 0.5 to 1 ug RNA with random hexamers. TCRdb re-analysed the immunoSEQ multiplex PCR reads in MiXCR, keeping a single row per CDR3 protein. The repertoire holds a few hundred thousand distinct CDR3 sequences, with 85% to 90% as singletons. The sequenced material came from CD8+ T cells from PBMCs. The receptors here all came from a human donor with multiple sclerosis.

This chain links TRBV15 with TRBJ2-3, with D possibly being TRBD2 (6 bases). The CDR3 length is 12 residues. Trimming stripped 5 bases from V and 9 bases from J, with 12 bases between. Germline CDR1 is LNHNV and CDR2 is YYDKDF (reference sequence). The CDR3 DNA sequence: TGTGCCACCAGCGCGCGGGACCTAACGCAGTATTTT. It yields the protein CATSARDLTQYF.

V and J are TRBV12-3 or TRBV12-4 and TRBJ1-5, with D unresolved. The ends were cut back, 2 bases at V and 5 bases at J, with 13 bases in the middle. The CDR3 runs 15 residues. The CDR3 nucleotides are TGTGCCAGCAGTTTATTTATAGGTGGCGATCAGCCCCAGCATTTT. This sequence encodes CASSLFIGGDQPQHF.

The CDR3 here is CASSTGLAGGSTDTQYF. The CDR3 bases are TGTGCCAGCAGCACCGGACTAGCGGGGGGGAGCACAGATACGCAGTATTTT. This rearrangement joins TRBV11-2 to TRBJ2-3; 15 positions agree with TRBD2. The ends lost 5 bases at V and 0 bases at J; junction bases unmatched: 3. Germline V gives CDR1 SGHAT, CDR2 FQNNGV. The CDR3 runs to 17 residues.

This clonotype was observed a handful of times. The CDR3 here is CASSEVGAGTEAFF. The CDR3, as DNA: TGTGCCAGCAGTGAAGTTGGGGCAGGCACTGAAGCTTTCTTT. The chain recombines TRBV2 with TRBJ1-1, with D tentatively TRBD1 (5 bases). CDR3 length: 14 residues. Germline V gene data show CDR1 as SNHLY and CDR2 as FYNNEI. Trimming took off 1 base at V and 4 bases at J, with 10 bases between the two ends.

The chain carries TRBV20-1 and TRBJ2-7; 10 bases match TRBD2. Per germline, CDR1 DFQATT and CDR2 SNEGSKA (reference sequence). The trim removed 2 bases at V and 2 bases at J, leaving 18 bases unmatched. The CDR3 runs to 19 residues. In nucleotides, the CDR3 is TGCAGTGCTAGAACTTTGCGGACTAGCGGAGGGATTCAGGCCTACGAGCAGTACTTC. It encodes CSARTLRTSGGIQAYEQYF.

This clonotype has only a few counts. J is TRBJ1-2 and V is TRBV6-5; D gene ambiguous. In germline, CDR1 is MNHEY, CDR2 SVGAGI. Trimming cost V 2 bases and J 6 bases, with 10 bases left between them. The CDR3 has 13 residues. The CDR3 protein is CASSYNTVDGYTF. In DNA, the CDR3 is TGTGCCAGCAGTTACAACACAGTCGATGGCTACACCTTC.

The V call is TRBV6-1, the J call TRBJ1-1; 7 bases fit TRBD1. CDR3 length equals 12 residues. Germline V lookup: CDR1 MNHNS, CDR2 SASEGT. J was trimmed by 5 bases and V by 10 bases; bases with no gene match: 7. The CDR3 bases are TGTGCCACCAGACAGGGTGGAACTGAAGCTTTCTTT. Translated: CATRQGGTEAFF.

This rearrangement joins TRBV9 to TRBJ2-7; tentative D call: TRBD1 (6 bases). The CDR3 is 14 amino acids. The V end lost 4 bases, the J end lost 1 base, and 12 bases lay between the germline ends. Germline CDR1 is SGDLS and CDR2 is YYNGEE. The chain's CDR3 is CASSFRDTSYEQYF. The CDR3 nucleotides read TGTGCCAGCAGCTTCCGGGACACATCCTACGAGCAGTACTTC.

The chain uses TRBV4-1 and TRBJ1-1; a possible D gene is TRBD1 (6 bases). The CDR3 is made up of 14 amino acids. The germline V gene encodes CDR1 MGHRA and CDR2 YSYEKL. V lost 0 bases, J lost 4 bases, and 9 bases lay in between. CDR3 region: CASSQDQGFTEAFF. The CDR3 coding sequence is TGCGCCAGCAGCCAAGATCAGGGGTTCACTGAAGCTTTCTTT.